What follows describes a single TCR beta chain. The antigen is undetermined. The data belong to a study of molecular identifiers for immune sequencing clone quantification. For the study at large: Replicates partitioned RNA from around 18,000 or 91,000 naive CD8 cells into five parts, sequencing four.

Source material for naive CD8 libraries was 20,000 to 1,000,000 sorted cells, with 10%, 30% or 50% RNA. One entry per CDR3 protein, called by TCRdb with MiXCR from the PCR reads. The sample holds about 500,000 distinct CDR3 sequences, about 25% seen once. Study outcomes and limitations: Identical TCR molecules can share a barcode, and this sharing could underestimate highly expanded clone sizes. More than 97% of effector molecules, versus under 1% of naive-cell molecules, belonged to clones above 20 RNA copies.

This CDR3 has 13 amino acids. Germline loops: CDR1 SNHLY, CDR2 FYNNEI. V trimming: 4 bases; J trimming: 8 bases; junction bases outside the gene matches: 3. The sequence came from a human donor in good health. Some libraries in this study had Jurkat cell RNA spiked in. The V call is TRBV2, the J call TRBJ2-1; TRBD1 matches 9 bases. Material for sequencing was naive CD8+ T cells from blood, with Jurkat cell RNA spiked in. Subset noted: FACS-sorted CD8+CD4-CCR7+CD45RA+ naive T cells. The CDR3 DNA sequence: TGTGCCAGCAGTGGGACAGGGGTCGATGAGCAGTTCTTC. Amino acid sequence: CASSGTGVDEQFF.